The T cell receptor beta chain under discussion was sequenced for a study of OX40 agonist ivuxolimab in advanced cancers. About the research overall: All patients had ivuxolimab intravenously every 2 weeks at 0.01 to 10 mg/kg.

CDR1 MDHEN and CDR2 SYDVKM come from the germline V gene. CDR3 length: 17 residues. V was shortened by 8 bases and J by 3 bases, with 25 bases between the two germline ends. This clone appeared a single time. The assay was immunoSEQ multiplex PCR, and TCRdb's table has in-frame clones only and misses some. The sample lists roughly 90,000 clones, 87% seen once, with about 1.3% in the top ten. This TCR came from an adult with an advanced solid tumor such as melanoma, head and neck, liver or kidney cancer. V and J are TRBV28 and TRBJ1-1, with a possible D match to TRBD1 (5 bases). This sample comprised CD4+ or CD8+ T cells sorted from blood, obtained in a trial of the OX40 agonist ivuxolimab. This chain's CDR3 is CASLGPSDPGGYTEAFF. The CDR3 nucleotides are TGTGCCAGCTTAGGACCCTCGGACCCCGGGGGGTACACTGAAGCTTTCTTT.